This entry features one TCR beta chain sequence. Its antigen is still unknown. The source of the sample is a study of T cell responses to AZD1222 COVID-19 vaccine. Using immunoSEQ multiplex PCR, the repertoire was profiled, and TCRdb retains in-frame clones only, with some absent. The sample lists 140,000 to 150,000 clones, approximately 85% occurring once. Study-level findings and limits: Donors were mostly white British, more females; clonal diversity possibly underestimated.

V gave up 4 bases and J gave up 4 bases; unmatched junction bases: 2. The CDR3 runs to 14 residues. CDR1 and CDR2 from the germline V gene are SGHNT and YYREEE (reference sequence). Sequences were derived from peripheral blood, sampled on day 0 of AZD1222 vaccination. The chain carries TRBV5-4 and TRBJ1-2; 12 bases line up with TRBD1. The clonotype was recovered from an adult in good health. This CDR3 is CASSRDRGLYGYTF. For the CDR3, the DNA is TGTGCCAGCAGCCGGGACAGGGGGCTCTATGGCTACACCTTC.